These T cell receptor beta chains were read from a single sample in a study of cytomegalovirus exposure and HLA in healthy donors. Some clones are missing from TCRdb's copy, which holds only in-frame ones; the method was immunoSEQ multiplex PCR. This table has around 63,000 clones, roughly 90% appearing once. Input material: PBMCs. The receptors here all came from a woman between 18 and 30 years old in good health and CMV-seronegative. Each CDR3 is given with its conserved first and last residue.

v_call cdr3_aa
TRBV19 CASRGGSQETQYF
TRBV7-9 CASSLSPGRRSSYEQYF
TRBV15 CATSRSGAGTSGYEQYF
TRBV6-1 CASSDRDEKLFF
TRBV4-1 CASSQGLMDLSYEQYF
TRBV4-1 CASSETSGGAKYEQYF
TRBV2 CASSDPRAKNYKYSNQPQHF
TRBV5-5 CASSLSGFGNTIYF
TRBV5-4 CASGGRFGGQETQYF
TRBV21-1 CASSTSAVLLEQFF
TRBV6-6 CASNQGALRNRTEAFF
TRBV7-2 CASSLHPGQGALSGGYTF
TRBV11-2 CASSFDPTGATGGYTF
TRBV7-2 CASSPRSGGYGYTF
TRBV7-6 CASSLGSYQETQYF
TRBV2 CASRAKNRQTGELFF
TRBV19 CASRRKTGFYEQYF
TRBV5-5 CASSLGTVSYEQYF
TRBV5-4 CASSSQGAGDYGYTF
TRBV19 CASSIQGSNYGYTF
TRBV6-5 CASSSVTEAFF
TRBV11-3 CASSRDSGTSGIETQYF
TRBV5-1 CASSNPGGSGELFF
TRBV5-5 CASRRQGMNTEAFF
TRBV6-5 CASSYGGGGQPQHF